Following are 20 T cell receptor beta chains from one sample sequenced in a study of HIV-infected patients and healthy controls (dated by TCRdb to the mid-2010s). The library was made by 5' RACE. Data came from an Illumina MiSeq. Clones were called with MiXCR by TCRdb after fastp trimmed the public reads at Q25, and only in-frame beta chains were retained. Under each unique CDR3 protein, matching rows form one entry showing the most common genes and DNA. This sample holds about 64,000 distinct CDR3 sequences; about 19% were observed only once. 1.4% of the sample is taken by the ten largest. Sequences were obtained from CD4+ T cells from blood. The receptors shown here come from a human donor in good health.

There are many counts of this clonotype. The rearrangement uses TRBV4-1 and TRBJ2-4, with D uncertain. Per germline, CDR1 MGHRA and CDR2 YSYEKL. The CDR3 totals 14 residues. V was cut by 3 bases and J by 0 bases, with 6 bases left in between. The CDR3, as DNA: TGCGCCAGCAGCCACCTTACAGCCAAAAACATTCAGTACTTC. Its translation is CASSHLTAKNIQYF.

This clonotype was detected ten times or more. The genes are TRBV24-1 and TRBJ1-2; possibly TRBD1 for D (5 bases). CDR3 length: 13 amino acids. Trimming left V 6 bases short and J 2 bases short, with 9 bases between. Germline lookup yields CDR1 KGHDR and CDR2 SFDVKD. The CDR3 sequence: CATSRDGNYGYTF. In DNA, the CDR3 is TGTGCCACCAGTCGGGACGGAAACTATGGCTACACCTTC.

This clonotype has only a few counts. This CDR3 is CASSRASTGIGLWGYTF. The CDR3 bases are TGTGCCAGCAGTCGCGCTTCAACAGGGATAGGACTATGGGGCTACACCTTC. The chain is built from TRBV12-3 or TRBV12-4 and TRBJ1-2; D might be TRBD1 (6 bases). This CDR3 is 17 amino acids long. The V gene lost 5 bases and the J gene lost 8 bases, with 27 bases spanning the gap.

This clonotype came up many times. The rearrangement uses TRBV27 and TRBJ1-1; TRBD1 might be the D (5 bases). CDR3 length: 17 amino acids. CDR1 is MNHEY, CDR2 SMNVEV, per germline (reference sequence). The germline V and J ends were trimmed by 3 bases and 3 bases, with 20 bases remaining between them. CDR3 sequence: CASSFLRAAGRHTEAFF. In DNA, the CDR3 is TGTGCCAGCAGTTTTCTTAGGGCGGCAGGGAGACACACTGAAGCTTTCTTT.

This clonotype was picked up many times. The genes are TRBV7-9 and TRBJ1-2; no reliable D call. Germline CDR1 reads SEHNR; CDR2 reads FQNEAQ (reference sequence). CDR3 size: 12 residues. Between the trimmed V and J ends, which lost 1 base and 10 bases, there was a span of 10 bases. The CDR3 DNA is TGTGCCAGCAGCTTAGACTGGCGGGACTACACCTTC. This sequence encodes CASSLDWRDYTF.

This clonotype was counted between two and nine times. The CDR3 DNA is TGTGCCAGCTCACCCATCATTTCAGGGGGCCCTTCAACTAATGAAAAACTGTTTTTT. Translating it yields CASSPIISGGPSTNEKLFF. This chain links TRBV18 with TRBJ1-4; TRBD1 aligns across 8 bases. CDR1 KGHSH and CDR2 LQKENI come from the germline V gene. The CDR3 covers 19 residues. V was clipped by 3 bases and J by 0 bases; unmatched bases: 12.

This clonotype was picked up a small number of times. V usage is TRBV5-1 and J usage is TRBJ1-2; the D is unclear. Trimming removed 4 bases at V and 0 bases at J, with 13 bases between. Germline assignment: CDR1 SGHRS and CDR2 YFSETQ. This CDR3 has 15 amino acids. This chain's CDR3 is CASSPGLGPNYGYTF. In DNA form, the CDR3 reads TGCGCCAGCAGCCCCGGCCTGGGCCCTAACTATGGCTACACCTTC.

This clonotype has just a few counts. The junction does not match germline at one end; this may be a read error. J is TRBJ2-3 and V is TRBV7-7; D might be TRBD2 (6 bases). The CDR3 runs to 13 residues. The germline V gene encodes CDR1 SSHAT and CDR2 FNYEAQ (reference sequence). CDR3 loop: CASSLASASTQYF. The CDR3 coding sequence is TGTGCTAGCAGCTTAGCTAGCGCTTCTACGCAGTATTTT.

The chain couples TRBV5-1 to TRBJ1-1, with D maybe TRBD1 (5 bases). CDR1 SGHRS and CDR2 YFSETQ come from the germline V gene. Trimming took 0 bases from V and 2 from J, leaving 17 bases between them. The CDR3 runs 17 residues. CDR3 coding DNA: TGCGCCAGCAGCTTGGAGCTCAGGGCACTCCTTAACACTGAAGCTTTCTTT. It codes for CASSLELRALLNTEAFF.

The chain carries TRBV30 and TRBJ2-1, with D uncertain. With 2 bases removed from V and 7 bases from J, the gap between germline ends came to 15 bases. CDR3 length: 14 amino acids. Germline CDR1 and CDR2: GTSNPN and SVGIG (reference sequence). CDR3 in DNA: TGTGCCTGGAGTCCGGGCCTTCCCTTTAATGAGCAGTTCTTC. Translation gives CAWSPGLPFNEQFF. Together with reference TRBV30 and TRBJ2-1, the CDR3 gives the full variable domain: SQTIHQWPATLVQPVGSPLSLECTVEGTSNPNLYWYRQAAGRGLQLLFYSVGIGQISSEVPQNLSASRPQDRQFILSSKKLLLSDSGFYLCAWSPGLPFNEQFFGPGTRLTVL.

The chain couples TRBV12-5 to TRBJ1-1; 7 bases fit TRBD1. Trimming removed 2 bases from V and 0 bases from J; junction bases left unmatched: 9. The germline gives CDR1 LGHNT, CDR2 FRNRAP. CDR3 size: 17 residues. Written as DNA, the CDR3 is TGTGCTAGTGGTTTGCCAGGGGGGCCCCTCATGAACACTGAAGCTTTCTTT. Amino acid sequence: CASGLPGGPLMNTEAFF.

In this sample, this clonotype turned up many times. This chain links TRBV7-2 with TRBJ2-2; D perhaps matches TRBD1 (5 bases). Deletions cut 6 bases from V and 13 bases from J, with 18 bases between. The CDR3 sequence is 13 residues long. The germline V gene has CDR1 SGHTA and CDR2 FQGNSA. This chain's CDR3 is CASRLRLQGGLFF. CDR3 sequence (DNA): TGTGCCAGCAGGTTAAGACTGCAGGGTGGGCTGTTTTTT.

At least ten counts were recorded for this clonotype. The genes are TRBV25-1 and TRBJ2-3; D is undetermined. Germline loops: CDR1 MGHDK, CDR2 SYGVNS. This CDR3 is built from 13 residues. V gave up 6 bases and J gave up 3 bases, with 10 bases separating them. This chain's CDR3 is CASRPGETDTQYF. Here the CDR3 DNA reads TGTGCCAGCAGACCCGGCGAAACAGATACGCAGTATTTT.

The chain joins TRBV11-2 to TRBJ1-1, with D maybe TRBD1 (6 bases). V was cut by 11 bases and J by 0 bases, with 19 bases left in between. Looked up from germline, CDR1 is SGHAT and CDR2 is FQNNGV. This CDR3 spans 15 amino acids. The CDR3 region is CASTPGALMNTEAFF. DNA of the CDR3: TGTGCCTCGACACCAGGGGCTTTAATGAACACTGAAGCTTTCTTT.

This clonotype was seen at least ten times. The V gene is TRBV12-3 or TRBV12-4, the J gene TRBJ1-1; D not certain. Trimming took 7 bases from V and 2 from J, leaving 5 bases between them. CDR3 size: 11 residues. The CDR3 sequence: CASTENTEAFF. The CDR3 DNA follows: TGTGCCAGCACCGAAAACACTGAAGCTTTCTTT.

The chain's CDR3 is CSARRDRDTYGYTF. The CDR3 DNA follows: TGCAGTGCTAGAAGGGACAGGGATACCTATGGCTACACCTTC. J is TRBJ1-2 and V is TRBV20-1; 9 nucleotides align to TRBD1. V shed 2 bases and J 4 bases; nucleotides not matched to a gene: 5. CDR1 DFQATT and CDR2 SNEGSKA come from the germline V gene (reference sequence). The CDR3 has 14 amino acids.

The chain carries TRBV19 and TRBJ1-5; D remains unclear. Germline CDR1 and CDR2: LNHDA and SQIVND (reference sequence). Trimming pared 5 bases from V and 0 bases from J, leaving 14 bases between. The CDR3 loop spans 16 amino acids. CDR3 nucleotide sequence: TGTGCCAGTAGTCCCCGCGACGTTGCTAGCAATCAGCCCCAGCATTTT. It specifies CASSPRDVASNQPQHF.

By proportion, this clonotype is medium-sized (0.01 to 0.1%). V usage is TRBV7-2 and J usage is TRBJ1-5, with D tentatively TRBD1 (6 bases). V lost 3 bases to trimming and J lost 5 bases, with 8 bases between them. Germline V CDR1 and CDR2: SGHTA, FQGNSA. The CDR3 has 13 residues. The CDR3 bases are TGTGCCAGCAGCTTGTACAGGGATCAGCCCCAGCATTTT. It specifies CASSLYRDQPQHF.

This rearrangement joins TRBV20-1 to TRBJ2-1; TRBD2 matches at 11 bases. CDR1 is DFQATT, CDR2 SNEGSKA, per germline (reference sequence). V dropped 6 bases and J dropped 4; count of bases not matched to a gene: 5. The CDR3 loop spans 14 amino acids. The CDR3 DNA is TGCAGTGCCATCCTAGCGGGAGGATACAATGAGCAGTTCTTC. This gives the protein CSAILAGGYNEQFF.

V usage is TRBV20-1 and J usage is TRBJ2-7, with 9 bases aligning to TRBD1. Trimming cost V 5 bases and J 5 bases; bases outside gene matches: 13. There are 15 residues in the CDR3. Looked up from germline, CDR1 is DFQATT and CDR2 is SNEGSKA (reference sequence). The CDR3 region has the DNA TGCAGTGCTTACACTTTACAGGGGGCGCAGGACGAGCAGTACTTC. Amino acid sequence: CSAYTLQGAQDEQYF.